The 10 T cell receptor beta chains given below trace back to one sample, sequenced in a study of T cell repertoires in MIS-A myocarditis. Profiling relied on immunoSEQ multiplex PCR, and the TCRdb table lists in-frame clones only, not all of them. The table lists some 12,000 clones, 65% to 90% of them singletons. Sequences were obtained from right ventricle heart tissue obtained at autopsy. The source of these receptors is a young man with fulminant myocarditis from multisystem inflammatory syndrome in adults (MIS-A) after COVID-19.

This clone was detected once. The V and J genes are TRBV4-1 and TRBJ1-2; 7 bases align to TRBD1. With V trimmed by 3 bases and J by 4 bases, 5 bases remained unmatched. The CDR3 is 14 amino acids. The germline gives CDR1 MGHRA, CDR2 YSYEKL. The CDR3 coding sequence is TGCGCCAGCAGCCAGAACAGGGGAATCTATGGCTACACCTTC. Translation: CASSQNRGIYGYTF.

J is TRBJ2-5 and V is TRBV10-1; D gene uncertain. This CDR3 region has 14 residues. The ends were cut back, 6 bases at V and 4 bases at J, with 15 bases in the middle. Germline V CDR1 and CDR2: WNHNN, SYGVQD (reference sequence). Here the CDR3 reads CASSDDPLGETQYF. As DNA, the CDR3 is TGCGCCAGCAGCGACGACCCGCTAGGAGAGACCCAGTACTTC.

This rearrangement joins TRBV5-1 to TRBJ2-3; a weak D match, TRBD1 (6 bases). Trimming left V 0 bases short and J 5 bases short, with 13 bases between. Germline CDR1 and CDR2: SGHRS and YFSETQ. CDR3 size: 15 residues. The CDR3 protein is CASSLGQVGGDTQYF. The CDR3 DNA is TGCGCCAGCAGCTTGGGACAGGTTGGGGGAGATACGCAGTATTTT.

The chain employs TRBV6-6 and TRBJ1-5; unclear D gene. The CDR3 contains 14 residues. The germline gives CDR1 MNHNY, CDR2 SVGAGI (reference sequence). The V gene lost 10 bases and the J gene lost 6 bases, with 19 bases spanning the gap. The CDR3 loop reads CATAKLFKGQPQHF. The CDR3 DNA reads as TGTGCCACCGCGAAACTCTTCAAGGGTCAGCCCCAGCATTTT.

CDR3 loop: CASSQGWTSNQPQHF. In nucleotides, the CDR3 is TGTGCCAGCAGCCAAGGTTGGACCAGCAATCAGCCCCAGCATTTT. V is TRBV4-2 and J is TRBJ1-5; D ambiguous. Germline V lookup: CDR1 LGHNA, CDR2 YNFKEQ. This CDR3 is 15 amino acids long. Trimming pared 1 base from V and 1 base from J, leaving 8 bases between.

The gene calls are TRBV24-1 and TRBJ2-1; 10 bases fit TRBD2. CDR3 length: 16 amino acids. J gave up 9 bases and V 2 bases, and 9 bases lay outside the gene matches. Germline CDR1 KGHDR, CDR2 SFDVKD. CDR3 protein: CATSDSAGGRWGEQFF. DNA of the CDR3: TGTGCCACCAGTGATTCAGCGGGGGGGCGATGGGGTGAGCAGTTCTTC.

The V call is TRBV28, the J call TRBJ1-1; D gene unclear. This CDR3 is built from 15 residues. V was shortened by 7 bases and J by 5 bases, with 20 bases between the two germline ends. Germline assignment: CDR1 MDHEN and CDR2 SYDVKM. The CDR3 DNA reads TGTGCCAGCACATATTCGACTAAAACGGGTACTGAAGCTTTCTTT. It specifies CASTYSTKTGTEAFF. Complete variable domain (other parts from reference TRBV28 and TRBJ1-1): DVKVTQSSRYLVKRTGEKVFLECVQDMDHENMFWYRQDPGLGLRLIYFSYDVKMKEKGDIPEGYSVSREKKERFSLILESASTNQTSMYLCASTYSTKTGTEAFFGQGTRLTVV.

This clone came up a few times. The CDR3 loop is CASSYPKGTPNTEAFF. In DNA, the CDR3 is TGTGCCAGCAGTTACCCGAAGGGGACACCGAACACTGAAGCTTTCTTT. This rearrangement joins TRBV6-6 to TRBJ1-1, with D possibly being TRBD1 (6 bases). Germline V lookup: CDR1 MNHNY, CDR2 SVGAGI (reference sequence). With 2 bases removed from V and 1 base from J, the gap between germline ends came to 14 bases. The CDR3 totals 16 residues.

The chain combines TRBV14 with TRBJ2-6; TRBD2 aligns across 8 bases. Unmatched junction bases numbered 8, after V lost 8 bases and J lost 2 bases. The V gene's germline CDR1 is SGHDN and CDR2 FVKESK. This CDR3 is built from 16 residues. CDR3 protein: CASHSGRAPGANVLTF. CDR3 bases: TGTGCCAGCCACTCCGGGAGGGCGCCTGGGGCCAACGTCCTGACTTTC.

The chain links TRBV3-1 (or the pseudogene TRBV3-2) to TRBJ1-2, with D hard to call. This CDR3 region has 13 residues. Trimming removed 1 base at V and 8 bases at J, with 11 bases between. In germline, CDR1 is LGHDT, CDR2 YNNKEL (reference sequence). CDR3 loop: CASSQVWREGYTF. Written as DNA, the CDR3 is TGTGCCAGCAGCCAAGTCTGGAGAGAAGGCTACACCTTC.